This T cell receptor beta chain was found in a study of blood T cells in healthy people across ages (dated by TCRdb to the mid-2010s). Study-wide context: In model experiments, template switching captured roughly one uniquely barcoded TCR beta cDNA molecule for every two T cells. Donors were grouped into four age groups: young (average about 15 years), middle-aged (about 40), aged (approximately 58) and long-lived (around 80). Two additional independent replicas of 1 million unique cDNA reads from the same blood draw were analyzed for two donors (one aged 18 to 29 and one aged 80 or older). Age-related changes in TCR beta repertoire diversity were measured in the study by deep sequencing normalized with unique cDNA molecular identifiers. To avoid experimental bias, donors of different ages were distributed randomly across sequencing lanes.

Systemically healthy Caucasian individuals from Russia, 39 in total and aged about 6 to 100 years, were included as donors. About 9.1 milliliters of peripheral blood were collected from each donor into EDTA-treated Vacutainer tubes. PBMCs were isolated by Ficoll-Paque density-gradient centrifugation, with at least 6.5 million obtained per sample. Total RNA, at least 6 micrograms per sample, was extracted from PBMCs with Trizol reagent. For every donor, flow cytometry on a PBMC aliquot measured the percentage of naive CD45RAhigh/CD27high T cells. Library method: 5' RACE. A second PCR of 7 to 11 cycles was performed with a sample-barcoded 5' primer and a J-beta primer mix. Each TCR beta cDNA molecule received a unique molecular identifier from a template-switch 5' adaptor carrying 12 random nucleotides. At least 2.5 million CDR3-containing paired-end reads were obtained from each sample. The Mint cDNA synthesis kit, primed by a TRBC-specific oligonucleotide, was used to synthesize first-strand cDNA from all RNA. After uracil-DNA glycosylase treatment, a first 18-cycle PCR used universal primers M1SS and BC2_uni_R on all cDNA. As for how the authors treated the data: Normalization of each sample was performed by random selection of 1 million high-quality reads, each carrying a distinct molecular identifier. Instead of being binned into consensus sequences, reads with shared molecular identifiers were discarded. MiTCR, run with a Q25 quality threshold and the strictest error-elimination algorithm, handled CDR3 identification, clonotype clustering and error correction. A nonparametric unseen species model with Euler transformation was used to estimate a lower bound on total TCR beta diversity. TCRdb cleaned the public reads at Q25 with fastp, built clones with MiXCR and kept in-frame beta chains. All rows with the same CDR3 protein become a single entry with the most common DNA and genes. Here the V and J calls rest on TCRdb's processing, not on the authors' analysis. Recorded for this sample are 1.8 million or so distinct CDR3 sequences; 35% to 50% of them occurred a single time. 23% of the sample goes to the ten largest clones.

Comment on this clonotype: The antigen it binds to is not known. No per-base quality is available; no much larger clone lies one base away.

Overall results and qualifications from the work: Estimates of total diversity from one million sequenced T cells were regarded as lower bounds and underestimates. The percentage of naive T cells measured by flow cytometry correlated strongly with observed TCR beta diversity. Compared with the aged group, the long-lived group had more naive CD4+ T cells, fewer expanded clones and increased TCR diversity, a pattern suggesting age selection. Since profiling was done on bulk unsorted PBMCs, naive and antigen-experienced compartments could not be conclusively compared. The CMV infection status of donors was not known, potentially confounding age-related changes in expanded clonotypes. As age increased, observed TCR beta diversity per million T cells dropped in a roughly linear way, and a significant reduction was already evident by age 40.

The CDR3 contains 15 residues, cysteine and phenylalanine counted. The read is trimmed to its CDR3 DNA, 45 bases read in frame from base 1. V loses 6 bases of germline sequence and J loses 3 bases, and the interval between the two ends is 18 bases. CDR1 is given as SGHTA and CDR2 as FQGNSA, both from the germline V gene. The sequenced sample consisted of blood. Here the chain combines TRBV7-2 and TRBJ2-7; the D gene may be TRBD1 or TRBD2, since each aligns over 5 bases. This TCR came from a human donor in good health. The sequenced DNA: TGTGCCAGCAGTTGGGGACCAGAGGGAAACTACGAGCAGTACTTC. It codes for CASSWGPEGNYEQYF.